Sequencing of this TCR beta chain was carried out in a study of control samples from healthy donors and cancer patients. V lost 8 bases and J lost 1, with 11 bases in between. This CDR3 comprises 12 residues. Germline V gene lookup returns CDR1 GTSNPN and CDR2 SVGIG (reference sequence). The table came from immunoSEQ multiplex PCR; TCRdb's copy has only in-frame clones and leaves some out. Among about 84,000 clones listed, 90% to 95% were seen once. The sequencing sample was made of blood. J is TRBJ1-2 and V is TRBV30; no definite D call. This clonotype was sampled from a man younger than 40 in good health. The CDR3: CAGRAYNYGYTF. The CDR3 DNA reads TGTGCCGGCCGGGCGTATAACTATGGCTACACCTTC.